Listed here are 22 T cell receptor beta chains from one sample, sequenced in a study of CD8+ T cells in alopecia areata. The authors extracted RNA and reverse transcribed it into cDNA as the sequencing template. Using immunoSEQ multiplex PCR, the repertoire was profiled, and TCRdb retains in-frame clones only, with some absent. Altogether more than 95,000 clones are present, about 50% being singletons, with the ten largest covering more than 9%. Sample: NKG2D-low CD8+ T cells sorted from blood. These TCRs come from a human donor with alopecia areata.

This chain uses TRBV4-2 with TRBJ2-7, with 7 nucleotides matching TRBD1. Trimming cost V 0 bases and J 2 bases; bases outside gene matches: 7. The germline gives CDR1 LGHNA, CDR2 YNFKEQ. The CDR3 sequence is 16 residues long. The CDR3 DNA is TGTGCCAGCAGCCAAGAAGAGGGGGCATTCACCTACGAGCAGTACTTC. It codes for CASSQEEGAFTYEQYF.

The chain combines TRBV29-1 with TRBJ2-2; D not certain. This CDR3 contains 12 residues. CDR1 is SQVTM, CDR2 ANQGSEA, per germline. The germline V and J ends were trimmed by 5 bases and 6 bases, with 10 bases remaining between them. The CDR3 is CSVFQASGELFF. For the CDR3, the DNA is TGCAGCGTTTTCCAGGCATCCGGGGAGCTGTTTTTT.

This clone was observed a few times. The chain uses TRBV28 and TRBJ2-7; possibly TRBD2 for D (6 bases). The CDR3 covers 14 residues. V was shortened by 3 bases and J by 3 bases, with 12 bases between the two germline ends. The germline gives CDR1 MDHEN, CDR2 SYDVKM. CDR3 protein: CASSLRGRNYEQYF. In DNA form, the CDR3 reads TGTGCCAGCAGTTTGCGGGGCCGGAACTACGAGCAGTACTTC.

This chain connects TRBV6-5 to TRBJ1-4; D not certain. CDR1 MNHEY and CDR2 SVGAGI come from the germline V gene. V lost 6 bases and J lost 8, with 16 bases in between. The CDR3 has 14 residues. The CDR3 region is CASSPLDGGEKLFF. CDR3 coding DNA: TGTGCCAGCAGCCCACTCGATGGTGGCGAAAAACTGTTTTTT.

The gene calls are TRBV29-1 and TRBJ2-7; TRBD1 might be the D (6 bases). CDR3 size: 15 residues. V was cut by 4 bases and J by 3 bases, with 19 bases left in between. Per the germline V gene, CDR1 is SQVTM and CDR2 is ANQGSEA. CDR3 in DNA: TGCAGCGTTGTGGGGGCGGACTGGGGGAACTACGAGCAGTACTTC. Its translation is CSVVGADWGNYEQYF.

This clone has just a few counts. The J gene is TRBJ2-5, the V gene TRBV28, with 11 bases that match TRBD1. The CDR3 contains 15 residues. The germline gives CDR1 MDHEN, CDR2 SYDVKM. The J segment lost 5 bases and the V segment lost 2 bases, leaving 4 bases of the junction unmatched. The DNA for the CDR3 is TGTGCCAGCAGTTTAGGGACAGGGGGATCGGAGACCCAGTACTTC. It specifies CASSLGTGGSETQYF.

The J gene is TRBJ2-7, the V gene TRBV7-9, with D unclear. The CDR3 runs 15 residues. Germline CDR1 is SEHNR and CDR2 is FQNEAQ (reference sequence). V lost 4 bases and J 2 bases, leaving 15 bases between the germline ends. CDR3 sequence: CASSSIAGLTYEQYF. DNA for the CDR3: TGTGCCAGCAGCTCAATTGCCGGGTTAACCTACGAGCAGTACTTC.

In its sample, this clone was seen once. The chain employs TRBV5-6 and TRBJ2-7; 11 bases are shared with TRBD2. The CDR3 loop spans 12 amino acids. Trimming cost V 4 bases and J 6 bases; bases outside gene matches: 0. Per germline, CDR1 SGHDT and CDR2 YYEEEE. CDR3 protein: CASSGTSGEQYF. The CDR3 nucleotides read TGTGCCAGCAGCGGGACTAGCGGCGAGCAGTACTTC.

V is TRBV2 and J is TRBJ2-5; D is perhaps TRBD2 (7 bases). The germline V gene encodes CDR1 SNHLY and CDR2 FYNNEI. Trimming removed 7 bases from V and 5 bases from J, with 14 bases in between. The CDR3 extends over 13 amino acids. CDR3: CASTVRGAETQYF. CDR3 bases: TGTGCCAGCACGGTACGGGGGGCGGAGACCCAGTACTTC.

The chain joins TRBV29-1 to TRBJ2-2; tentatively, D is TRBD1 (6 bases). In germline, CDR1 is SQVTM, CDR2 ANQGSEA. The CDR3 is made up of 15 amino acids. The V and J ends lost 4 bases and 0 bases respectively, with 12 bases between them. CDR3: CSVGGDTANTGELFF. The CDR3 region has the DNA TGCAGCGTTGGAGGGGACACGGCGAACACCGGGGAGCTGTTTTTT.

This chain connects TRBV15 to TRBJ2-6; no clear D. The CDR3 totals 16 residues. Per germline, CDR1 LNHNV and CDR2 YYDKDF (reference sequence). V lost 0 bases to trimming and J lost 0 bases, with 6 bases between them. CDR3 sequence: CATSRDVNSGANVLTF. The CDR3 nucleotides read TGTGCCACCAGCAGAGATGTGAACTCTGGGGCCAACGTCCTGACTTTC.

This sequence joins TRBV29-1 and TRBJ1-1; D call uncertain. Trimming took 2 bases from V and 5 from J, leaving 6 bases between them. Germline V gene data show CDR1 as SQVTM and CDR2 as ANQGSEA. The CDR3 has 11 residues. The CDR3 here is CSVEYETEAFF. In DNA, the CDR3 is TGCAGCGTTGAATATGAAACTGAAGCTTTCTTT.

CDR3 amino acids: CASSLPAGETQYF. The CDR3 DNA is TGCGCCAGCAGCCTCCCAGCCGGAGAGACCCAGTACTTC. The rearrangement uses TRBV4-1 and TRBJ2-5; D not certain. V dropped 4 bases and J dropped 4 bases, with 10 bases sitting between them. Germline CDR1 is MGHRA and CDR2 is YSYEKL. CDR3 length: 13 residues.

The rearrangement joins TRBV23-1 to TRBJ2-3; D remains ambiguous. TRBV23-1 has ORF status, its function being uncertain. V lost 4 bases to trimming and J lost 6 bases, with 14 bases between them. The CDR3 sequence is 14 residues long. CDR3 sequence (DNA): TGCGCCAGCAGTCTGCCATGCCTAGGGGATACGCAGTATTTT. Encoded protein: CASSLPCLGDTQYF.

The chain recombines TRBV5-1 with TRBJ2-5; D call uncertain. Trimming left V 0 bases short and J 2 bases short, with 8 bases between. Germline V gives CDR1 SGHRS, CDR2 YFSETQ. This CDR3 contains 14 residues. The CDR3 nucleotides are TGCGCCAGCAGCTTGGAAACCTCACAAGAGACCCAGTACTTC. Its protein is CASSLETSQETQYF. The whole variable domain, remainder taken from reference TRBV5-1 and TRBJ2-5, is KAGVTQTPRYLIKTRGQQVTLSCSPISGHRSVSWYQQTPGQGLQFLFEYFSETQRNKGNFPGRFSGRQFSNSRSEMNVSTLELGDSALYLCASSLETSQETQYFGPGTRLLVL.

There are a few counts of this clone. The chain joins TRBV10-3 to TRBJ2-1, with D perhaps matching TRBD2 (5 bases). Germline CDR1 is ENHRY and CDR2 is SYGVKD. This CDR3 region has 13 residues. V lost 0 bases, J lost 9 bases, and 9 bases lay in between. This chain's CDR3 is CAISESSLAEQFF. The DNA for the CDR3 is TGTGCCATCAGTGAGTCGTCCCTAGCTGAGCAGTTCTTC.

The chain carries TRBV6-1 and TRBJ2-1, with TRBD2 matching 9 bases. V shed 3 bases, J shed 7 bases, and the junction held 7 bases outside the gene matches. The CDR3 is 15 amino acids. The germline gives CDR1 MNHNS, CDR2 SASEGT. CDR3 residues: CASSEFSGSANEQFF. The CDR3 bases are TGTGCCAGCAGTGAGTTTAGCGGGAGTGCGAATGAGCAGTTCTTC.

This rearrangement joins TRBV29-1 to TRBJ2-3; D unresolved. The V gene lost 1 base and the J gene lost 1 base, with 15 bases spanning the gap. Germline-derived CDR1 and CDR2 are SQVTM and ANQGSEA. CDR3 length: 16 residues. The CDR3 loop reads CSVEGGAITGTDTQYF. The CDR3 DNA reads as TGCAGCGTTGAAGGCGGAGCGATTACTGGCACAGATACGCAGTATTTT.

J is TRBJ2-5 and V is TRBV28; D may correspond to TRBD1 or TRBD2 (6 bases each). This CDR3 has 15 residues. V was cut by 8 bases and J by 4 bases, with 20 bases left in between. In germline, CDR1 is MDHEN, CDR2 SYDVKM. The CDR3 DNA follows: TGTGCCAGCCAGACCTGGGGGGCAATTGGAGAGACCCAGTACTTC. Protein product: CASQTWGAIGETQYF.

The rearrangement joins TRBV27 to TRBJ2-1, with a possible D match to TRBD2 (5 bases). The CDR3 sequence is 14 residues long. V was cut by 6 bases and J by 1 base, with 10 bases left in between. Germline CDR1 MNHEY, CDR2 SMNVEV (reference sequence). The CDR3 bases are TGTGCCAGCAGCCCTAGCCCGTCCTACAATGAGCAGTTCTTC. The encoded protein is CASSPSPSYNEQFF.

In its sample, this clone was seen a few times. J is TRBJ2-1 and V is TRBV29-1, with D tentatively TRBD1 (5 bases). This CDR3 is 13 amino acids long. V was pared by 0 bases and J by 8 bases, with 11 bases between. Germline-derived CDR1 and CDR2 are SQVTM and ANQGSEA. This CDR3 is CSVEDTQGDEQFF. CDR3 coding DNA: TGCAGCGTTGAAGATACCCAGGGCGATGAGCAGTTCTTC.

About this clone itself: Other DNA sequences from this sample encode an identical CDR3 as well. This chain joins TRBV29-1 and TRBJ2-1; D ambiguous. The CDR3 runs 10 residues. Trimming pared 7 bases from V and 7 bases from J, leaving 8 bases between. Per the germline V gene, CDR1 is SQVTM and CDR2 is ANQGSEA. The CDR3 sequence is CSGGGNEQFF. In DNA form, the CDR3 reads TGCAGCGGAGGTGGGAATGAGCAGTTCTTC.